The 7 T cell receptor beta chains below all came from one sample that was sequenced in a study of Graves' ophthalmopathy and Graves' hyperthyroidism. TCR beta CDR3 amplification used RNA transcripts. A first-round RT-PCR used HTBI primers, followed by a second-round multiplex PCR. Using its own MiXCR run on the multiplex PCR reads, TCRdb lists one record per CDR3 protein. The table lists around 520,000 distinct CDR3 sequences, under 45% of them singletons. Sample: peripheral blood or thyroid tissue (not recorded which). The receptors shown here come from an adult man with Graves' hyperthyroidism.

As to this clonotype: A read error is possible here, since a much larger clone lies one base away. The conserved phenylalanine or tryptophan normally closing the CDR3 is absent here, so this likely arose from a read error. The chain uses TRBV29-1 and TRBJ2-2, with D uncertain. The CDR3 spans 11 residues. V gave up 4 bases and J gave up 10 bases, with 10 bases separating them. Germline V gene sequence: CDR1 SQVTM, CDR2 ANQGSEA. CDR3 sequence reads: CSVGFIPELFI. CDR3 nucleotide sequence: TGCAGCGTTGGTTTCATCCCGGAGCTGTTTATT.

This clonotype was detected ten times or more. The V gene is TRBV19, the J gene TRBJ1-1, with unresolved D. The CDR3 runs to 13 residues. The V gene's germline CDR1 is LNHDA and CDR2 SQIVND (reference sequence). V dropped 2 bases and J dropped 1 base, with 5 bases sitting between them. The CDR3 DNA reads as TGTGCCAGTAGTATACTCCGGAACACTGAAGCTTTCTTT. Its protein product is CASSILRNTEAFF.

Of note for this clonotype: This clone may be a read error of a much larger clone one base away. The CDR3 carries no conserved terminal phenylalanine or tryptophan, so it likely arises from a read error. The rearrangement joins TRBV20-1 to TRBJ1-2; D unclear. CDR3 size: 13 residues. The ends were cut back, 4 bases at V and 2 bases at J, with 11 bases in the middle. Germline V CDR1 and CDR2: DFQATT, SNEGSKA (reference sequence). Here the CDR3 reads CSATRQANYGYTL. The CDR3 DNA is TGCAGTGCTACCCGTCAGGCCAACTATGGCTACACCCTC.

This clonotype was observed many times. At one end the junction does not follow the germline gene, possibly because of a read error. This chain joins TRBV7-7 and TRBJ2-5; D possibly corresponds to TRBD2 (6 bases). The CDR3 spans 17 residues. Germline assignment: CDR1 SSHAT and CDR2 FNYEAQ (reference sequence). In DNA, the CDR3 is TGTGCTAGCAGCTTAGCCTTCGGGCGGGATTGGGAAGAGACCCAGTACTTC. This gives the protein CASSLAFGRDWEETQYF.

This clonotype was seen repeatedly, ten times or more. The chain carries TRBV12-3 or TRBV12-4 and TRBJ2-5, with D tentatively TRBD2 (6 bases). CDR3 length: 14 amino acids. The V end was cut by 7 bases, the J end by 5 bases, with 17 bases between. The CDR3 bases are TGTGCCAGCACTCAACGAGGAGGGTGGGAGACCCAGTACTTC. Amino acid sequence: CASTQRGGWETQYF.

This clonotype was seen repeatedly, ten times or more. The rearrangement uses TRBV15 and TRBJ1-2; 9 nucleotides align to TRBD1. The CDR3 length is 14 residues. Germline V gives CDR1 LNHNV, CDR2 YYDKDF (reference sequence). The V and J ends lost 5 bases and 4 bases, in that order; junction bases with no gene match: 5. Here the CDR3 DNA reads TGTGCCACCAGCCCTGGGACAGGGCGCTATGGCTACACCTTC. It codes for CATSPGTGRYGYTF. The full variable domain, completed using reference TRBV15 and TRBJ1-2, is DAMVIQNPRYQVTQFGKPVTLSCSQTLNHNVMYWYQQKSSQAPKLLFHYYDKDFNNEADTPDNFQSRRPNTSFCFLDIRSPGLGDTAMYLCATSPGTGRYGYTFGSGTRLTVV.

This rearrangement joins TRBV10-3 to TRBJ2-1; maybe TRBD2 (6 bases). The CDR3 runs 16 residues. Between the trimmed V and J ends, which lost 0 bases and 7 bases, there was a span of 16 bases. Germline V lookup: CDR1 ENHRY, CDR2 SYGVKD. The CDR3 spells CAISESWAGRRNEQFF. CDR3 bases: TGTGCCATCAGTGAGTCGTGGGCGGGAAGAAGAAATGAGCAGTTCTTC.